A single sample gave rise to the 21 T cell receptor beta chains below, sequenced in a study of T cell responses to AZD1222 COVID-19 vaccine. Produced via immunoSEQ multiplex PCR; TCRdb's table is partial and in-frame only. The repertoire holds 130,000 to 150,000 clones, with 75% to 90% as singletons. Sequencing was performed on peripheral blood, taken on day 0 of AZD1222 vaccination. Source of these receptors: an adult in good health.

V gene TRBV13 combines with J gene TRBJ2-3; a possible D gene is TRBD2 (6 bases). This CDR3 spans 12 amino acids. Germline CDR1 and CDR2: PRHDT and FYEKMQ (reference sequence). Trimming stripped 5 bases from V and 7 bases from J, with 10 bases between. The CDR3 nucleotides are TGTGCCAGCAGCACGGGGAGGAATACGCAGTATTTT. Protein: CASSTGRNTQYF.

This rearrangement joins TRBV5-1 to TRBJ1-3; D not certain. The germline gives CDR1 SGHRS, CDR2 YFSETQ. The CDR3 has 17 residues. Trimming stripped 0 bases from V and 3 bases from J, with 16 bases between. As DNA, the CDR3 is TGCGCCAGCAGCTTGGCGTCGGCAGGTGGCGGTGGAAACACCATATATTTT. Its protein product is CASSLASAGGGGNTIYF.

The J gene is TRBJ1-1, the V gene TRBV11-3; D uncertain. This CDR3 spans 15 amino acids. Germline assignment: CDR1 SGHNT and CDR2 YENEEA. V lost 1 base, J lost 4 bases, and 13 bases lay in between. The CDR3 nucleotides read TGTGCCAGCAGCTTAGGCCAGACAAGATTCACTGAAGCTTTCTTT. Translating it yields CASSLGQTRFTEAFF.

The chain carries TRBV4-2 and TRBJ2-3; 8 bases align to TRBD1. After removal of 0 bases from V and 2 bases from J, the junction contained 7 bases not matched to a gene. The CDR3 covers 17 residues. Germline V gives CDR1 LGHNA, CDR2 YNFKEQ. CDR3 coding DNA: TGTGCCAGCAGCCAAGATCAGTGGGACAGGAACACAGATACGCAGTATTTT. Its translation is CASSQDQWDRNTDTQYF.

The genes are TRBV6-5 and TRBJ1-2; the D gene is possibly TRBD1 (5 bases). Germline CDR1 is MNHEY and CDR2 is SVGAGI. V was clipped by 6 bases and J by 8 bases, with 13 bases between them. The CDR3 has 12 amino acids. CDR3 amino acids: CASSQGLEGYTF. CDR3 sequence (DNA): TGTGCCAGCAGCCAGGGTTTGGAGGGCTACACCTTC.

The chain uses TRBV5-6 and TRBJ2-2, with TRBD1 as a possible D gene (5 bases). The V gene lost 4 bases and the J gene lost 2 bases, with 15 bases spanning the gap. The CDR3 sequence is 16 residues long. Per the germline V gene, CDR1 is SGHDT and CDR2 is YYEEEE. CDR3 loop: CASSTTWTQNTGELFF. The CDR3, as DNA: TGTGCCAGCAGCACTACATGGACACAAAACACCGGGGAGCTGTTTTTT.

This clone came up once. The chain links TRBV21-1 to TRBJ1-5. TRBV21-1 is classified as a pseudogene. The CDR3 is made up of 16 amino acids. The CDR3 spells CASSKVREGPNQPQHF. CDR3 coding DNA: TGTGCCAGCAGCAAAGTGCGGGAGGGACCCAATCAGCCCCAGCATTTT.

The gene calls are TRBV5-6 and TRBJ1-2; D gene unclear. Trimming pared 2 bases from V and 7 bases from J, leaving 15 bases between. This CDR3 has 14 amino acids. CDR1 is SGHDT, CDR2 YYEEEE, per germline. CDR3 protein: CASSFRVPLVGYTF. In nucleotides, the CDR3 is TGTGCCAGCAGCTTTCGGGTTCCATTAGTTGGCTACACCTTC.

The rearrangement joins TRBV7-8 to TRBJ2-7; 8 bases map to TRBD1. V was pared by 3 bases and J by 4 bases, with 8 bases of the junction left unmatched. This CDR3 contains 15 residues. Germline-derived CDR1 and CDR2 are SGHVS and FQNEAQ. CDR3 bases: TGTGCCAGCAGCTTGTTCCAGGGGGCTGGGTACGAGCAGTACTTC. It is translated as CASSLFQGAGYEQYF.

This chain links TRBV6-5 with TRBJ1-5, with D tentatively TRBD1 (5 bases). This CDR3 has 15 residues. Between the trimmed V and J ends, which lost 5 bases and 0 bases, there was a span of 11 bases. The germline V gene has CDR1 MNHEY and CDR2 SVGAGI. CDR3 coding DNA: TGTGCCAGCAGTCGGACACCTTATAGCAATCAGCCCCAGCATTTT. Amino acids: CASSRTPYSNQPQHF.

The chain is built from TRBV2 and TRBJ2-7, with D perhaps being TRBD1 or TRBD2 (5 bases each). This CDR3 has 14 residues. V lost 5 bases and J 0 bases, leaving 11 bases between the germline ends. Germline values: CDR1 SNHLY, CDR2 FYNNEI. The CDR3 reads CASSFSGSSYEQYF. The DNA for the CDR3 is TGTGCCAGCAGTTTTTCAGGGAGCTCCTACGAGCAGTACTTC.

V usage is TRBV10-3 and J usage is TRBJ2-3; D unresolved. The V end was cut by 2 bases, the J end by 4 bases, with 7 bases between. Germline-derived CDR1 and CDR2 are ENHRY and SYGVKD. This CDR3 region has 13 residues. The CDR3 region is CAISEGTPDTQYF. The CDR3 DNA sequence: TGTGCCATCAGTGAGGGAACCCCAGATACGCAGTATTTT.

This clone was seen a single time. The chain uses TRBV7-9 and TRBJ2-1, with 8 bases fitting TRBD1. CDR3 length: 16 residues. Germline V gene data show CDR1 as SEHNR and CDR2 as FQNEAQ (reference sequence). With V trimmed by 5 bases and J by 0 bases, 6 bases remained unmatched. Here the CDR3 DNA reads TGTGCCAGCAGCCCCAGGACAGGGAGCTCCTACAATGAGCAGTTCTTC. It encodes CASSPRTGSSYNEQFF.

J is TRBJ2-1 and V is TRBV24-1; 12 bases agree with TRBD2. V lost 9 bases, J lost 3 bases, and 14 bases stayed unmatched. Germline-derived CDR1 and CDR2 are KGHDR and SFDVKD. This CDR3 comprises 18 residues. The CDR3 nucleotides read TGTGCCACCGGGACTAGCGGGCTCGTAAACCCCGGCTACAATGAGCAGTTCTTC. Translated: CATGTSGLVNPGYNEQFF.

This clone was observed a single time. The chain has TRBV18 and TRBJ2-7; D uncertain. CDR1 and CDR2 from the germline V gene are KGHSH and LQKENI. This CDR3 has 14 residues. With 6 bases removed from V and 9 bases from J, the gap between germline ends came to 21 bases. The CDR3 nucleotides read TGTGCCAGCTCCCCTCTCGAGATAGGGAATACGCAGTACTTC. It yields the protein CASSPLEIGNTQYF. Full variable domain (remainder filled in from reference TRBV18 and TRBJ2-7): NAGVMQNPRHLVRRRGQEARLRCSPMKGHSHVYWYRQLPEEGLKFMVYLQKENIIDESGMPKERFSAEFPKEGPSILRIQQVVRGDSAAYFCASSPLEIGNTQYFGPGTRLTVT.

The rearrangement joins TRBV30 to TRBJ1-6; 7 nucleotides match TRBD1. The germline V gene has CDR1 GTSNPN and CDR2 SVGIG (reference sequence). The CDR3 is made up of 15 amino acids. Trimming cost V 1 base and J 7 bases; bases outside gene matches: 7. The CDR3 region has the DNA TGTGCCTGGAGTGGGCAGGGGGTTACAAATTCACCCCTCCACTTT. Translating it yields CAWSGQGVTNSPLHF.

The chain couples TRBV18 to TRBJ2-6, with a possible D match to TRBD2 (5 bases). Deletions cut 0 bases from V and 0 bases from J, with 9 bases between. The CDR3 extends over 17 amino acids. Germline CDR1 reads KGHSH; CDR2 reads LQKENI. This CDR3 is CASSPPGINSGANVLTF. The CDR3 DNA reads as TGTGCCAGCTCACCACCCGGGATCAACTCTGGGGCCAACGTCCTGACTTTC.

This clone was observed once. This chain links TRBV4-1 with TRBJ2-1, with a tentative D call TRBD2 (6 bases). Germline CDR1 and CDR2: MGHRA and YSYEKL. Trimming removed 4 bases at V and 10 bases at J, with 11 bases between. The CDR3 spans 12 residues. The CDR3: CASSRTMNEQFF. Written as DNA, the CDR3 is TGCGCCAGCAGCCGGACTATGAACGAGCAGTTCTTC.

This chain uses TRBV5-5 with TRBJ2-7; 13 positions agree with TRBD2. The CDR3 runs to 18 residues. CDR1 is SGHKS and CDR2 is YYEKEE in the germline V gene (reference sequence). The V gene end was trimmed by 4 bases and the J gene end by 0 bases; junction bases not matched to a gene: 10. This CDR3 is CASSPTSGRPRTSYEQYF. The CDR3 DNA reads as TGTGCCAGCAGCCCGACTAGCGGGAGGCCCCGTACCTCCTACGAGCAGTACTTC.

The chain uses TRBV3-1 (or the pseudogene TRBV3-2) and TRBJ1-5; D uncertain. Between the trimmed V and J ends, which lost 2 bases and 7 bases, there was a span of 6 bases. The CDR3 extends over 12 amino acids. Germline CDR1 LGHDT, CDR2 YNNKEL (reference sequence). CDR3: CASSQLDQPQHF. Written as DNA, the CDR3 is TGTGCCAGCAGCCAACTTGACCAGCCCCAGCATTTT.

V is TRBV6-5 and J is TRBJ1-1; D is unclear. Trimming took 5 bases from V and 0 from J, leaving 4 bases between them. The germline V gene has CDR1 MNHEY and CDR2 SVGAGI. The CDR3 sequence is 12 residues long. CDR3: CASSPMNTEAFF. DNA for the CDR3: TGTGCCAGCAGTCCCATGAACACTGAAGCTTTCTTT.